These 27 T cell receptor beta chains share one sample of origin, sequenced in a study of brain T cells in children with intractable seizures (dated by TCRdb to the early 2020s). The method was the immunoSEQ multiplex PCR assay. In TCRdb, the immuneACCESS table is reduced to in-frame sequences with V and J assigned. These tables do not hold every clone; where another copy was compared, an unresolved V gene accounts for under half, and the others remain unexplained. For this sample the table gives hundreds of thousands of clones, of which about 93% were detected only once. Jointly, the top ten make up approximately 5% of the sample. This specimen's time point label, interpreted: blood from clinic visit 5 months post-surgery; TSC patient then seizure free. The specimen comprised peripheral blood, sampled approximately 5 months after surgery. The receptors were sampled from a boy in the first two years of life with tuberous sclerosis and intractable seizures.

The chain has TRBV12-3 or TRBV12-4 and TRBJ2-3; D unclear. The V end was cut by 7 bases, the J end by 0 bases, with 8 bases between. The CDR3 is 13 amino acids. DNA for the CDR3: TGTGCCAGCACCCGGGCTAGCACAGATACGCAGTATTTT. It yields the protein CASTRASTDTQYF.

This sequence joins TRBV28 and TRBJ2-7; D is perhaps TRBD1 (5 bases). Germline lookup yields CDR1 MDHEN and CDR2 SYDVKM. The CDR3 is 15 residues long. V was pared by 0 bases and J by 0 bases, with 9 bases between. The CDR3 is CASSLWDIPSYEQYF. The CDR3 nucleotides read TGTGCCAGCAGTTTATGGGACATCCCCTCCTACGAGCAGTACTTC.

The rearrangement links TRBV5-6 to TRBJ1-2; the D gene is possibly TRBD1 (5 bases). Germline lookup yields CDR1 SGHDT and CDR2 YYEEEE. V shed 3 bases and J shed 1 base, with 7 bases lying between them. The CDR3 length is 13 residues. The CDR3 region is CASSSGLNYGYTF. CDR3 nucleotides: TGTGCCAGCAGCTCGGGACTTAACTATGGCTACACCTTC.

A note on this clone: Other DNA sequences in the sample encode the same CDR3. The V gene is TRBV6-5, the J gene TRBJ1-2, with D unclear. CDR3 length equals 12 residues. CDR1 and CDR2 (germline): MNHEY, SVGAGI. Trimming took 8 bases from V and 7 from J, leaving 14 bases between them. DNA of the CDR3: TGTGCCAGCCTTCGGGCTCCAAGTGGCTACACCTTC. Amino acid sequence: CASLRAPSGYTF.

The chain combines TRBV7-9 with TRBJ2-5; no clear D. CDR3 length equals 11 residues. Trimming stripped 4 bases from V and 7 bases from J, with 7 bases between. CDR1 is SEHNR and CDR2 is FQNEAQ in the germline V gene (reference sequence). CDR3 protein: CASSSLGTQYF. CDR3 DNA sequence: TGTGCCAGCAGCTCGCTGGGGACCCAGTACTTC. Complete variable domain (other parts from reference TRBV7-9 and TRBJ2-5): DTGVSQNPRHKITKRGQNVTFRCDPISEHNRLYWYRQTLGQGPEFLTYFQNEAQLEKSRLLSDRFSAERPKGSFSTLEIQRTEQGDSAMYLCASSSLGTQYFGPGTRLLVL.

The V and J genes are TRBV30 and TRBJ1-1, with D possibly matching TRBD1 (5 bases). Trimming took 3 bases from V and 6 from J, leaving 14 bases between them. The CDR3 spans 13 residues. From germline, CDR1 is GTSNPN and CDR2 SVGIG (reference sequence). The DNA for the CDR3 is TGTGCCTGGAGCGGGTCAGGGTCGCCTGAAGCTTTCTTT. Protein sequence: CAWSGSGSPEAFF.

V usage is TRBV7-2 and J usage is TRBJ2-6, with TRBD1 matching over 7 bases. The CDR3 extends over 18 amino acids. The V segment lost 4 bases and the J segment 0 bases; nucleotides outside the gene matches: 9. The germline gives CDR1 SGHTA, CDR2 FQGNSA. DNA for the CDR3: TGTGCCAGCAGCTCGGGGACAGCGATCACCTCTGGGGCCAACGTCCTGACTTTC. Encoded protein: CASSSGTAITSGANVLTF.

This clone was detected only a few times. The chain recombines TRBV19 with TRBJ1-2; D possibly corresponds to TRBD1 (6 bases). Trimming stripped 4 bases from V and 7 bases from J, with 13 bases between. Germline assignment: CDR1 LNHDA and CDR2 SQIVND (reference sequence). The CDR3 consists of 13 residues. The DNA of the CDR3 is TGTGCCAGTAGTAGTCAGGGGACGGGTGGCTACACCTTC. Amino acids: CASSSQGTGGYTF.

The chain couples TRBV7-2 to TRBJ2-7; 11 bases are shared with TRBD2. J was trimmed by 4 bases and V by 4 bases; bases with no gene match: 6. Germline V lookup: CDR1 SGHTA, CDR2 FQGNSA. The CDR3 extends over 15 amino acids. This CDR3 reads CASSSTSGAQYEQYF. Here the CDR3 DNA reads TGTGCCAGCAGCTCGACTAGCGGGGCTCAATACGAGCAGTACTTC.

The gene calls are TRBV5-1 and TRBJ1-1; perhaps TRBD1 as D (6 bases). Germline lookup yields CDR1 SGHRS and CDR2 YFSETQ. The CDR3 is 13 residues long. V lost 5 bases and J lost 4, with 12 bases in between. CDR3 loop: CASSNQGFTEAFF. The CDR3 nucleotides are TGCGCCAGCAGTAACCAGGGGTTCACTGAAGCTTTCTTT.

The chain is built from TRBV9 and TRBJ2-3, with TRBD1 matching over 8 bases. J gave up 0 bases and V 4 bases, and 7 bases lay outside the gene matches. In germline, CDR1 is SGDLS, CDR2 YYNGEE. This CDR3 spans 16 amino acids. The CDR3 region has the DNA TGTGCCAGCAGCTTATGGACAGGGACTAGCACAGATACGCAGTATTTT. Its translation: CASSLWTGTSTDTQYF.

The DNA of the CDR3 is TGCGCCAGCAGCTTGGGACGGCCCGCGAGGGAGACCCAGTACTTC. Translated, it gives CASSLGRPARETQYF. The chain couples TRBV5-1 to TRBJ2-5; D unresolved. The CDR3 runs to 15 residues. Germline V gene sequence: CDR1 SGHRS, CDR2 YFSETQ. The germline V and J ends were trimmed by 0 bases and 5 bases, with 14 bases remaining between them.

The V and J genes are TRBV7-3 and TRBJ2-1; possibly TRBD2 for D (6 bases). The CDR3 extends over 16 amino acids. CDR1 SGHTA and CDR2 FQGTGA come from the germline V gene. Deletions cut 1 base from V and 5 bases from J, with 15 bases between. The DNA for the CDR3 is TGTGCCAGCAGCTTAATAGCCGGGACTCCAGACAATGAGCAGTTCTTC. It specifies CASSLIAGTPDNEQFF. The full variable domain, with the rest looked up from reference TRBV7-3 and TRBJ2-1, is GAGVSQTPSNKVTEKGKYVELRCDPISGHTALYWYRQSLGQGPEFLIYFQGTGAADDSGLPNDRFFAVRPEGSVSTLKIQRTERGDSAVYLCASSLIAGTPDNEQFFGPGTRLTVL.

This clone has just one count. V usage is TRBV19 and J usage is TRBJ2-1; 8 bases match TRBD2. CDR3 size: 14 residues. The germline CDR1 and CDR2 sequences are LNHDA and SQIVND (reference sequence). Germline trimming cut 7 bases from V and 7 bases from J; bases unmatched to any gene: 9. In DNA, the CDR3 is TGTGCCAGTACCCGCGGGGGGTATCTTAATGAGCAGTTCTTC. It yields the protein CASTRGGYLNEQFF.

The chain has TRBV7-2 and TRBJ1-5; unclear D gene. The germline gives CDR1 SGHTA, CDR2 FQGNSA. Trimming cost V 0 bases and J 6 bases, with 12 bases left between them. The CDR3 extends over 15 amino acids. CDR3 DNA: TGTGCCAGCAGCTTAGCAGGAGTTTATGGTCAGCCCCAGCATTTT. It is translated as CASSLAGVYGQPQHF.

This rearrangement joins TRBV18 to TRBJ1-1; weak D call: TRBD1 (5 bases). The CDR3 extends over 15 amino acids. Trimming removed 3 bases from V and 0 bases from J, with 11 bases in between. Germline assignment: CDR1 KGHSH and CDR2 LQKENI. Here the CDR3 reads CASSPRDGMNTEAFF. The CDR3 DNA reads TGTGCCAGCTCACCGAGGGACGGAATGAACACTGAAGCTTTCTTT.

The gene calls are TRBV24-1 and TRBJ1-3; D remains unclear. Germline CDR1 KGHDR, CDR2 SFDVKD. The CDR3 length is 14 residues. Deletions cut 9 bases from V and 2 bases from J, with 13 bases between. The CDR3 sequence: CATLSLRAGNTIYF. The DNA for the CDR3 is TGTGCCACCTTGAGCTTGCGGGCTGGAAACACCATATATTTT.

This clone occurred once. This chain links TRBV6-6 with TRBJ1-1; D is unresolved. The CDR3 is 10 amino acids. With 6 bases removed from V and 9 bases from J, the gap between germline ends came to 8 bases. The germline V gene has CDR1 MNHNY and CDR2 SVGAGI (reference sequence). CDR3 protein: CASRLDKAFF. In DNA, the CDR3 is TGTGCCAGCAGACTTGATAAAGCTTTCTTT.

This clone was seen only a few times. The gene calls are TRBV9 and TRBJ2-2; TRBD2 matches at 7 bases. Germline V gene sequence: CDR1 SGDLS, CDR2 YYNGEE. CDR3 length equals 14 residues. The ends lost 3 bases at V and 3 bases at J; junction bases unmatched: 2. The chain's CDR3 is CASSETSDTGELFF. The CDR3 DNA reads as TGTGCCAGCAGCGAAACTAGCGACACCGGGGAGCTGTTTTTT.

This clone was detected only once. The CDR3 bases are TGTGCCAGCCACGGGGACAGGACTGAAGCTTTCTTT. Residues: CASHGDRTEAFF. V is TRBV18 and J is TRBJ1-1, with 8 bases lining up with TRBD1. CDR1 and CDR2 (germline): KGHSH, LQKENI. V lost 8 bases, J lost 5 bases, and 4 bases stayed unmatched. The length of the CDR3 is 12 residues.

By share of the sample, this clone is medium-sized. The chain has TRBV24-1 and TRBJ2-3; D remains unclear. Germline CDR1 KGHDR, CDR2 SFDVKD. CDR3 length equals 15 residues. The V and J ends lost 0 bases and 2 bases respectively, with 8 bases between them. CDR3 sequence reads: CATSDLSRSTDTQYF. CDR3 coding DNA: TGTGCCACCAGTGATTTGTCCAGATCCACAGATACGCAGTATTTT.

CDR3 protein: CAISESAGRYGYTF. CDR3 nucleotide sequence: TGTGCCATCAGTGAGTCGGCAGGCAGATATGGCTACACCTTC. This rearrangement joins TRBV10-3 to TRBJ1-2; D is ambiguous. The CDR3 is 14 residues long. The ends were cut back, 0 bases at V and 5 bases at J, with 10 bases in the middle. CDR1 is ENHRY, CDR2 SYGVKD, per germline.

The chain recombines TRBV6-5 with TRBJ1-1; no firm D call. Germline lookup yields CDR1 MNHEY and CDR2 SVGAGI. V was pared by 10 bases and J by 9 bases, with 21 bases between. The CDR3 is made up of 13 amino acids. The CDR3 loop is CAIQEGRRGKAFF. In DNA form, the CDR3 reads TGTGCCATCCAAGAAGGACGGAGAGGTAAAGCTTTCTTT.

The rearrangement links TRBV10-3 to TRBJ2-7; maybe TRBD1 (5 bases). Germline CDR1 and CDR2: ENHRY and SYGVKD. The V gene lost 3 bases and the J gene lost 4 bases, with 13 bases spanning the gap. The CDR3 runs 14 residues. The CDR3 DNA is TGTGCCATCAGTGATGGTAACGCAGGGTACGAGCAGTACTTC. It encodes CAISDGNAGYEQYF.

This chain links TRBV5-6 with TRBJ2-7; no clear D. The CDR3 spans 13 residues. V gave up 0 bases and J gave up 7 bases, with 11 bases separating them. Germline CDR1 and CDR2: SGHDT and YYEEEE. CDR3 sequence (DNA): TGTGCCAGCAGCTTGGCCCTTCTCGGGGAGCAGTACTTC. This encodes CASSLALLGEQYF.

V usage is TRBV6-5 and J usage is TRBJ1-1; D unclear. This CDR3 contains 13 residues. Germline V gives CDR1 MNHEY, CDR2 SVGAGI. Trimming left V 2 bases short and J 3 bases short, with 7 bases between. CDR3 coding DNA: TGTGCCAGCAGTTACGGTCGGGACACTGAAGCTTTCTTT. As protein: CASSYGRDTEAFF.

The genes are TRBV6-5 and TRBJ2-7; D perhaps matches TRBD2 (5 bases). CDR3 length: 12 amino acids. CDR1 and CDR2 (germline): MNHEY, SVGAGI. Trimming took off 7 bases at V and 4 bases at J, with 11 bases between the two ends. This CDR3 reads CASIIGGYEQYF. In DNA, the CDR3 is TGTGCCAGCATCATCGGCGGGTACGAGCAGTACTTC.